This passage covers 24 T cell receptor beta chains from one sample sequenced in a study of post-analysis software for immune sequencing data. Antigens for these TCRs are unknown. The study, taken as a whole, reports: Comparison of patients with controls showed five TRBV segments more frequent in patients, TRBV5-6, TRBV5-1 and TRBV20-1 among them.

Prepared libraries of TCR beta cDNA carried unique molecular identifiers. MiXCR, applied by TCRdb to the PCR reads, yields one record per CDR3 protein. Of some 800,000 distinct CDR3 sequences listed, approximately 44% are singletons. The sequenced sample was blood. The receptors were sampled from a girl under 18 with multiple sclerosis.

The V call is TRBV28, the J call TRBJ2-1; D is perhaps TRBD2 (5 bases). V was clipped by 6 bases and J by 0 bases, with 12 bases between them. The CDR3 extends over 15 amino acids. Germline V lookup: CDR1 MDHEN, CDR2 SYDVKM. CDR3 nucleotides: TGTGCCAGCAGCGGAGGAATTAGCTCCTACAATGAGCAGTTCTTC. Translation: CASSGGISSYNEQFF.

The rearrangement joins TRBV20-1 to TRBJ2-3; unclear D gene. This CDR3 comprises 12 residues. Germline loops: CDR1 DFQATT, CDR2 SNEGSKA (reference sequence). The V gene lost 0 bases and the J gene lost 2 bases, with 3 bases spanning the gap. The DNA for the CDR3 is TGCAGTGCTAGAGAGGTCACAGATACGCAGTATTTT. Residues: CSAREVTDTQYF.

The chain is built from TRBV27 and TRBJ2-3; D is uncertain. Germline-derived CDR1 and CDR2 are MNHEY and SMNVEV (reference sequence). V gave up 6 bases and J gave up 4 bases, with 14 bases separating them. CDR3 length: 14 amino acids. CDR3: CASSRLRGADTQYF. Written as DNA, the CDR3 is TGTGCCAGCAGCCGGCTAAGAGGAGCAGATACGCAGTATTTT.

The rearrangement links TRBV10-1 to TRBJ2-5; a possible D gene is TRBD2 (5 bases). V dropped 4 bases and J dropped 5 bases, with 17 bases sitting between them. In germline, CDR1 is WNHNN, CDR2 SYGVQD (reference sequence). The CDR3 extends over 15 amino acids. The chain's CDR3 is CASSGDNGVLETQYF. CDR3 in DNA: TGCGCCAGCAGTGGGGATAACGGGGTATTGGAGACCCAGTACTTC.

CDR3 sequence: CSALTSASPMNEQFF. The CDR3 bases are TGCAGTGCCCTTACTAGCGCAAGCCCCATGAATGAGCAGTTCTTC. The chain is built from TRBV20-1 and TRBJ2-1; TRBD2 aligns across 7 bases. Trimming took 6 bases from V and 7 from J; bases not matched to a gene: 15. The germline gives CDR1 DFQATT, CDR2 SNEGSKA (reference sequence). CDR3 length: 15 amino acids.

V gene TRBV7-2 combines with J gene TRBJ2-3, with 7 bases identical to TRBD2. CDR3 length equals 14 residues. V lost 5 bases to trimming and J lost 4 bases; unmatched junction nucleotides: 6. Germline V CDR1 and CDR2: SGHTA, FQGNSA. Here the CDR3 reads CASSTRERPDTQYF. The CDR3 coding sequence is TGTGCCAGCAGCACGCGGGAGCGACCAGATACGCAGTATTTT.

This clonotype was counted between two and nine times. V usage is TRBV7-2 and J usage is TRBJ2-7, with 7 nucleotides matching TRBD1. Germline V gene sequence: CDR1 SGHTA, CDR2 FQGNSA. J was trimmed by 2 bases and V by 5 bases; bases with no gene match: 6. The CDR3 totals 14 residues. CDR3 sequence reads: CASSRGQMAYEQYF. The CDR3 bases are TGTGCCAGCAGCAGGGGACAGATGGCCTACGAGCAGTACTTC.

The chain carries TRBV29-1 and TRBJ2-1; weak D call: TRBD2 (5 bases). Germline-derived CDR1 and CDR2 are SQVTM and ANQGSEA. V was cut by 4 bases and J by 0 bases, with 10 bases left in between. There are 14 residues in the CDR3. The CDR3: CSVGTAGSYNEQFF. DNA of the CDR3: TGCAGCGTTGGGACCGCGGGCTCCTACAATGAGCAGTTCTTC.

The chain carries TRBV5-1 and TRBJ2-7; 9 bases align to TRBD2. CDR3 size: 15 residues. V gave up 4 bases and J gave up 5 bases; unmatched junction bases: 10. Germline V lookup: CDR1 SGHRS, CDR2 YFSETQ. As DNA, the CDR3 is TGCGCCAGCAGCCAGGCCGGGACTAGCTTCGACGAGCAGTACTTC. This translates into CASSQAGTSFDEQYF.

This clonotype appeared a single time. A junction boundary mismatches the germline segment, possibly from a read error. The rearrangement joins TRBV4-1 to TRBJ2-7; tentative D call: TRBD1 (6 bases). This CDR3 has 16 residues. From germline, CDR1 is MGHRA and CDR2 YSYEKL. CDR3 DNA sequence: TGCGCCAGCAGCCAAGACGGACAGAAGTCCTCCTACCAGCAGTACTTC. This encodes CASSQDGQKSSYQQYF.

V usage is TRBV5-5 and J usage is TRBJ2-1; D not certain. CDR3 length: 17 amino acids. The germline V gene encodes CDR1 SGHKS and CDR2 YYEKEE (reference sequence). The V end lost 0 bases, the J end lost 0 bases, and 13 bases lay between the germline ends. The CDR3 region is CASSLGWGLSSYNEQFF. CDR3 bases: TGTGCCAGCAGCTTGGGATGGGGATTGAGCTCCTACAATGAGCAGTTCTTC.

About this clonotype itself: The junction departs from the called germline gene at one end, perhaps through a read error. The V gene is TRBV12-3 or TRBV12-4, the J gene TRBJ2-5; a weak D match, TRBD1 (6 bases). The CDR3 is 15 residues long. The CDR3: CASSLGRGFQETRYF. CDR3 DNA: TGTGCCAGCAGTTTGGGAAGGGGGTTTCAAGAGACCCGGTACTTC.

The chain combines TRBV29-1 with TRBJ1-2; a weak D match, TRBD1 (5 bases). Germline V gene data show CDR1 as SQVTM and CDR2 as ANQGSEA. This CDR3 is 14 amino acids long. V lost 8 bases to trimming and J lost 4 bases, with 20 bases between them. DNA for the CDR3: TGCAGCACCAAGCTGGGGGGAACGGGCTATGGCTACACCTTC. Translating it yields CSTKLGGTGYGYTF. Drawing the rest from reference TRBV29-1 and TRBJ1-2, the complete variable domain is SAVISQKPSRDICQRGTSLTIQCQVDSQVTMMFWYRQQPGQSLTLIATANQGSEATYESGFVIDKFPISRPNLTFSTLTVSNMSPEDSSIYLCSTKLGGTGYGYTFGSGTRLTVV.

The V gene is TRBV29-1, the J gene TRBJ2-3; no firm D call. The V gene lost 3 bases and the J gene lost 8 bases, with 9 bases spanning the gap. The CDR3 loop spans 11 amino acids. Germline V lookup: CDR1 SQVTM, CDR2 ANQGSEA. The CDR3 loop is CSVDVTITQYF. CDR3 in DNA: TGCAGCGTTGATGTCACGATTACGCAGTATTTT.

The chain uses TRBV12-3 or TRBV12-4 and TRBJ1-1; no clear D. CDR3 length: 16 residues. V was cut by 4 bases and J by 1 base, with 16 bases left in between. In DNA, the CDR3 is TGTGCCAGCAGTTCCACCAAGGACTTCCCGAACACTGAAGCTTTCTTT. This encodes CASSSTKDFPNTEAFF.

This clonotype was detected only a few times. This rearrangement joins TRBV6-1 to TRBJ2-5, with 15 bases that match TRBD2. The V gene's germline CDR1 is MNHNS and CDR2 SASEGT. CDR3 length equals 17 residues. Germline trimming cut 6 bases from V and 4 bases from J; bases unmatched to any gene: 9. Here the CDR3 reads CASSGLAGGLVGETQYF. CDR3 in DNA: TGTGCCAGCAGCGGACTAGCGGGAGGGCTGGTTGGAGAGACCCAGTACTTC.

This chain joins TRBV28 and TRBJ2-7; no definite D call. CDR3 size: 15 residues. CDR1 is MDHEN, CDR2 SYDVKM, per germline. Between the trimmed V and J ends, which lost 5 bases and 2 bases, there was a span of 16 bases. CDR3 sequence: CASSPTDGMTYEQYF. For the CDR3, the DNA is TGTGCCAGCAGTCCAACAGATGGAATGACCTACGAGCAGTACTTC.

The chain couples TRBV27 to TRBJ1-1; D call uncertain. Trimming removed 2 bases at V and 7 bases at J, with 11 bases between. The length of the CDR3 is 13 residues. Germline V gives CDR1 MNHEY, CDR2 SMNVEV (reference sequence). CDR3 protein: CASSLPGLDEAFF. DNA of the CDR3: TGTGCCAGCAGTTTACCGGGCCTCGATGAAGCTTTCTTT.

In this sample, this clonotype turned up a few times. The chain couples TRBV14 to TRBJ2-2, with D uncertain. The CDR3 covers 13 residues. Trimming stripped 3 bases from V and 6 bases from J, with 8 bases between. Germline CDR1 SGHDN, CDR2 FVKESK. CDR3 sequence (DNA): TGTGCCAGCAGCCACCACAGCGCCGGGGAGCTGTTTTTT. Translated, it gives CASSHHSAGELFF.

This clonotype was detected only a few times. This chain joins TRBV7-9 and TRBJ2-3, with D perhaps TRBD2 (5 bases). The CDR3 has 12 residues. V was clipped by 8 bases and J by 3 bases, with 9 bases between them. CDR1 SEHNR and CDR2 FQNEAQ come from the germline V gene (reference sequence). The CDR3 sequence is CASDGGTDTQYF. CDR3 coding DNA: TGTGCCAGCGACGGAGGAACAGATACGCAGTATTTT.

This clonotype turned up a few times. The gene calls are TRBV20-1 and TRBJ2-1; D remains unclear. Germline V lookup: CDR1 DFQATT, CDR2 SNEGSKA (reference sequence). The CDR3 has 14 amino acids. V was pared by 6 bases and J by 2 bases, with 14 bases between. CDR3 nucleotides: TGCAGTGCCCAAACCTATATACCCTACAATGAGCAGTTCTTC. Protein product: CSAQTYIPYNEQFF.

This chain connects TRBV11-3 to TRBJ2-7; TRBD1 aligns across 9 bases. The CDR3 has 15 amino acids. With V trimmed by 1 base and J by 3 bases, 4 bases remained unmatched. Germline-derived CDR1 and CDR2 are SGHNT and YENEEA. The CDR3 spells CASSLGGTGSYEQYF. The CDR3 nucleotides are TGTGCCAGCAGCTTAGGGGGGACAGGGAGCTACGAGCAGTACTTC.

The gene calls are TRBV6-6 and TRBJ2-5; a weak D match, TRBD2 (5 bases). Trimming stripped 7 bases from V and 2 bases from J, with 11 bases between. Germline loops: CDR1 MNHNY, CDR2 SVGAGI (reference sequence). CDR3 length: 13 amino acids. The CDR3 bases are TGTGCCAGCATCGGCGGCGGGCAAGAGACCCAGTACTTC. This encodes CASIGGGQETQYF.

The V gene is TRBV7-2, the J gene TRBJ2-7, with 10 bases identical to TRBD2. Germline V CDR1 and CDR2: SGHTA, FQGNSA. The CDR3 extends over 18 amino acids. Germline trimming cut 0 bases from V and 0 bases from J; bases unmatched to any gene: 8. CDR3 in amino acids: CASSLAQALAGSSYEQYF. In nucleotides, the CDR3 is TGTGCCAGCAGCTTAGCGCAGGCACTAGCGGGGAGCTCCTACGAGCAGTACTTC.